A selection of T cell receptor beta chains follows, all from one sample in a study of response to subunit inactivated influenza vaccine. Via MiXCR, TCRdb re-called the RT-PCR reads, giving one row per CDR3 protein. The sample records hundreds of thousands of distinct CDR3 sequences, 10% to 15% being singletons. The material sequenced was PBMCs from blood, taken 40 to 50 days after vaccination. These receptors were collected from a man in his fifties or sixties who received an inactivated influenza vaccine. Each CDR3 is given with its conserved first and last residue. The D gene is left open where the match is weak. The size of a clone is reported for some rows only, either as once, few or many, or as a class for expanded clones.

v_call	clone_size	j_call	d_call	cdr3_aa	cdr3_nt
TRBV10-3	-	TRBJ2-1	-	CAISVLAPSSYNEQFF	TGTGCCATCAGTGTGTTGGCCCCTAGCTCCTACAATGAGCAGTTCTTC
TRBV6-5	few	TRBJ1-1	-	CASSYSRPSTAVNTEAFF	TGTGCCAGCAGTTACTCGAGGCCCTCGACAGCAGTAAACACTGAAGCTTTCTTT
TRBV7-9	few	TRBJ1-2	-	CASSPLGEWGYTF	TGTGCCAGCAGCCCTCTGGGGGAGTGGGGCTACACCTTC
TRBV7-6	-	TRBJ2-7	TRBD2	CASSLGRTSGILEQYF	TGTGCCAGCAGCTTAGGGCGGACTAGCGGGATCCTCGAGCAGTACTTC
TRBV27	-	TRBJ2-2	-	CASSLGTHFTGELFF	TGTGCCAGCAGTCTGGGGACACATTTCACCGGGGAGCTGTTTTTT
TRBV5-6	few	TRBJ1-2	-	CASSLPETGYTF	TGTGCCAGCAGCTTACCCGAGACAGGCTACACCTTC
TRBV3-1	-	TRBJ1-6	-	CASRPDRTYNSPLHF	TGTGCCAGCAGACCCGACCGCACCTATAATTCACCCCTCCACTTT
TRBV4-3	-	TRBJ2-1	-	CASSQRASSDGQFF	TGCGCCAGCAGCCAACGGGCCAGCTCCGACGGGCAGTTCTTC
TRBV5-1	-	TRBJ2-5	TRBD1	CASSPGTGGAETQYF	TGCGCCAGCAGCCCGGGGACAGGGGGCGCGGAGACCCAGTACTTC
TRBV5-6	few	TRBJ1-2	-	CASSLALNRGYTF	TGTGCCAGCAGCTTGGCTCTGAATAGAGGCTACACCTTC
TRBV5-6	many	TRBJ2-7	-	CASSFLQITYEQYF	TGTGCCAGCAGCTTTCTACAGATAACCTACGAGCAGTACTTC
TRBV7-2	-	TRBJ2-1	TRBD2	CASSTPGLVKEQFF	TGTGCCAGCAGCACGCCGGGACTAGTAAAGGAGCAGTTCTTC
TRBV20-1	many	TRBJ2-3	-	CSASNNANTDTQYF	TGCAGTGCTAGCAACAATGCCAACACAGATACGCAGTATTTT
TRBV10-3	-	TRBJ2-3	-	CATQHQVRGGTDTQYF	TGTGCCACACAACATCAGGTGCGAGGGGGCACAGATACGCAGTATTTT
TRBV20-1	many	TRBJ1-1	TRBD1	CSARDYRGRRNTEAFF	TGCAGTGCTAGAGATTACAGGGGGCGACGGAACACTGAAGCTTTCTTT
TRBV5-1	few	TRBJ2-7	TRBD1	CASSLEQGALYYEQYF	TGCGCCAGCAGCTTAGAACAGGGGGCTTTATACTACGAGCAGTACTTC
TRBV4-3	few	TRBJ2-6	TRBD1	CASSQNTGAGANVLTF	TGCGCCAGCAGCCAAAATACAGGGGCTGGGGCCAACGTCCTGACTTTC
TRBV20-1	few	TRBJ2-1	TRBD2	CSASSGGALPYNEQFF	TGCAGTGCTAGCAGCGGGGGGGCTCTACCCTACAATGAGCAGTTCTTC
TRBV10-3	many	TRBJ2-2	TRBD1	CAISVQGSGTGELFF	TGTGCCATCAGTGTACAGGGGTCGGGCACCGGGGAGCTGTTTTTT
TRBV10-3	-	TRBJ2-1	TRBD2	CAISEIMRGNEQFF	TGTGCCATCAGTGAAATTATGCGGGGGAATGAGCAGTTCTTC
TRBV7-9	few	TRBJ1-2	TRBD1	CASSLALTGGSRGYTF	TGTGCCAGCAGCTTAGCGCTTACAGGGGGATCTCGAGGCTACACCTTC
TRBV5-6	few	TRBJ2-7	-	CASSSLRGWRYEQYF	TGTGCCAGCAGCTCTCTGAGGGGCTGGCGCTACGAGCAGTACTTC
TRBV29-1	few	TRBJ2-3	-	CSVKGTGAFIDTQYF	TGCAGCGTCAAAGGGACCGGAGCCTTCATAGATACGCAGTATTTT
TRBV20-1	-	TRBJ2-3	TRBD2	CSAWTSGRAADTQYF	TGCAGTGCGTGGACTAGCGGGAGGGCCGCAGATACGCAGTATTTT
TRBV20-1	-	TRBJ2-5	TRBD2	CSARDTSGAQETQYF	TGCAGTGCTAGAGATACTAGCGGGGCTCAAGAGACCCAGTACTTC